The entry below describes one T cell receptor beta chain. What it binds is not known. The germline CDR1 and CDR2 sequences are SEHNR and FQNEAQ (reference sequence). There are 15 residues in the CDR3. V dropped 5 bases and J dropped 1; count of bases not matched to a gene: 5. This entry is derived from a study of cytomegalovirus exposure and HLA in healthy donors. Study-wide results and limits: Reports state that TCR beta sequences accurately predicted most subjects' HLA-A and HLA-B alleles. Among the sequence variants, a highly shared cluster was likely an artifact of sequencing. A later analysis linked a missense DCLRE1C variant to TCR beta V- and J-gene trimming.

In the PCR, 60 Vbeta and 13 Jbeta primers were used. Data came from immunoSEQ multiplex PCR; TCRdb stores just in-frame clones and leaves some out. This sample has 120,000 to 150,000 clones, with 80% found just once. The chain links TRBV7-9 to TRBJ2-3; 8 bases are shared with TRBD2. The specimen was PBMCs. The sequence was collected from a woman aged 30 to 39 in good health and CMV-seronegative. CDR3 residues: CASSESSGRTDTQYF. The CDR3 DNA is TGTGCCAGCAGCGAGTCTAGCGGGCGCACAGATACGCAGTATTTT.